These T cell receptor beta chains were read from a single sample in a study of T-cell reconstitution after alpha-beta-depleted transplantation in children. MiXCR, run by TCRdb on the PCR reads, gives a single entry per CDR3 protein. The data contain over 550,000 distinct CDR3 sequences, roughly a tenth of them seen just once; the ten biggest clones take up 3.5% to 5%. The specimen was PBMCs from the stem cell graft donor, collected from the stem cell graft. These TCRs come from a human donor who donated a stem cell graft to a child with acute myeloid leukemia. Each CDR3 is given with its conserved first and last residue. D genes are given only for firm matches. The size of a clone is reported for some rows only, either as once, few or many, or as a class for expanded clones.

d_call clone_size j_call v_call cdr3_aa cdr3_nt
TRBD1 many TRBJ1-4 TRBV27 CASSRDRPTGWTTNEKLFF TGTGCCAGCAGCCGAGACAGGCCGACAGGGTGGACAACTAATGAAAAACTGTTTTTT
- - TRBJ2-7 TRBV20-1 CSARDLFSEGSSYEQYF TGCAGTGCTAGAGATCTCTTTTCCGAGGGGAGCTCCTACGAGCAGTACTTC
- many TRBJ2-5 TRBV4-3 CASSFEPGETQYF TGCGCCAGCTCATTCGAGCCGGGGGAGACCCAGTACTTC
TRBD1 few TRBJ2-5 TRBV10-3 CATGQAQETQYF TGTGCCACGGGACAGGCTCAAGAGACCCAGTACTTC
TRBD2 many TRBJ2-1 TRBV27 CASRSGENSYNEQFF TGTGCCAGCAGGAGCGGGGAAAACTCCTACAATGAGCAGTTCTTC
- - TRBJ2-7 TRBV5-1 CASSPRGPRDSSYEQYF TGCGCCAGCAGCCCTCGAGGACCCCGGGACTCCTCCTACGAGCAGTACTTC
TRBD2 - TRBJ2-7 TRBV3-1 CASSQDLLAGDPYEQYF TGTGCCAGCAGCCAAGATCTTTTGGCGGGAGATCCCTACGAGCAGTACTTC
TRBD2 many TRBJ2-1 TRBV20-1 CSARDISGSIDEQFF TGCAGTGCTAGAGATATTAGCGGGAGCATCGATGAGCAGTTCTTC
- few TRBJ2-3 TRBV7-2 CASSLEGGGGDTQYF TGTGCCAGCAGCTTAGAGGGGGGAGGAGGAGATACGCAGTATTTT
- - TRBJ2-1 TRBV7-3 CASSHRADSYNEQFF TGTGCCAGCAGCCATCGGGCAGACTCCTACAATGAGCAGTTCTTC
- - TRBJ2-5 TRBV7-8 CASSLQSLGETQYF TGTGCCAGCAGCTTACAGTCCCTGGGGGAGACCCAGTACTTC
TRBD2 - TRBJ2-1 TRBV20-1 CSARVTSGALGISYNEQFF TGCAGTGCTAGAGTCACTAGCGGGGCCCTGGGAATTTCCTACAATGAGCAGTTCTTC
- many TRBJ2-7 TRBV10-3 CAISVSGEGYEQYF TGTGCCATCAGTGTGAGCGGAGAGGGCTACGAGCAGTACTTC
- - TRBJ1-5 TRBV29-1 CSVEVGRTSNQPQHF TGCAGCGTTGAAGTGGGGCGGACCAGCAATCAGCCCCAGCATTTT
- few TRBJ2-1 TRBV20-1 CSAKGREQFF TGCAGTGCTAAGGGTCGTGAGCAGTTCTTC
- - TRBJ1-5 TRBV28 CASSLVTVGPNQPQHF TGTGCCAGCAGTTTAGTGACTGTAGGGCCGAATCAGCCCCAGCATTTT
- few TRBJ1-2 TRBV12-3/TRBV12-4 CASSFGRVGYTF TGTGCCAGCAGTTTTGGCAGGGTAGGCTACACCTTC
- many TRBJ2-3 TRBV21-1 CASSNGDTQYF TGTGCCAGCAGCAACGGGGATACGCAGTATTTT
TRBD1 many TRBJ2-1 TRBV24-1 CATRSTGTGYNEQFF TGTGCCACCAGGAGCACTGGGACAGGGTACAATGAGCAGTTCTTC
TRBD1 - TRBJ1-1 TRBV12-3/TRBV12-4 CASSSPGGTEAFF TGTGCCAGCAGCTCGCCAGGGGGGACTGAAGCTTTCTTT
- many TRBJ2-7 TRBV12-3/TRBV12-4 CASSLQAYEQYF TGTGCCAGCAGCCTACAGGCCTACGAGCAGTACTTC
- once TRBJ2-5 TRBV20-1 CSASEGIETQYF TGCAGTGCTAGTGAGGGAATAGAGACCCAGTACTTC
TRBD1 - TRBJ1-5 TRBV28 CASRFGTGNSNQPQHF TGTGCCAGCAGATTCGGGACAGGGAATAGCAATCAGCCCCAGCATTTT
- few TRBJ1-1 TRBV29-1 CSVESAGRAFF TGCAGCGTTGAATCGGCAGGACGAGCTTTCTTT